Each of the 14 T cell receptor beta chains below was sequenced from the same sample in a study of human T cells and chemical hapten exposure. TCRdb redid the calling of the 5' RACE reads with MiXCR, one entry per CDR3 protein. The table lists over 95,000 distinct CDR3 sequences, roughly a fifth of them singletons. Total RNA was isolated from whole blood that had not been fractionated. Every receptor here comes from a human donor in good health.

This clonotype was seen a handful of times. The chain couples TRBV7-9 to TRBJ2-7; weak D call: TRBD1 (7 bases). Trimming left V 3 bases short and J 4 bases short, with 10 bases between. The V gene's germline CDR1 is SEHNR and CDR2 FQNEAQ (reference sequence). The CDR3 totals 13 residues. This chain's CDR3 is CASSLPGGYEQYF. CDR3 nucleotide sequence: TGTGCCAGCAGCTTGCCAGGGGGGTACGAGCAGTACTTC. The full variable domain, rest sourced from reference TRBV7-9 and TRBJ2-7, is DTGVSQNPRHKITKRGQNVTFRCDPISEHNRLYWYRQTLGQGPEFLTYFQNEAQLEKSRLLSDRFSAERPKGSFSTLEIQRTEQGDSAMYLCASSLPGGYEQYFGPGTRLTVT.

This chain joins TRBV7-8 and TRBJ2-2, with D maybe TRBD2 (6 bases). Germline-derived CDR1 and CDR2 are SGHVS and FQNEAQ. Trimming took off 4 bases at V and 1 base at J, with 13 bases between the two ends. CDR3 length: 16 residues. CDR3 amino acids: CASSSTGLMNTGELFF. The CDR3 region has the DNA TGTGCCAGCAGCTCTACGGGACTTATGAACACCGGGGAGCTGTTTTTT.

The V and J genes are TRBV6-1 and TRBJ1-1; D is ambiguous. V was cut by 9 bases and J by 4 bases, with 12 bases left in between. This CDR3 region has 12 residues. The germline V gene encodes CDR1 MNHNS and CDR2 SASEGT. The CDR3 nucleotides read TGTGCCAGTAGGCCCTGGACCACTGAAGCTTTCTTT. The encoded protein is CASRPWTTEAFF.

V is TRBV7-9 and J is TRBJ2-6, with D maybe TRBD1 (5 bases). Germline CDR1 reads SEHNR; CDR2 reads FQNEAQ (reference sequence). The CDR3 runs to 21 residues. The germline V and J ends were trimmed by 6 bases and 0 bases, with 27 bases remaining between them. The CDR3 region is CASRIGVFGRPLTSGANVLTF. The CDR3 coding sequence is TGTGCCAGCAGGATAGGGGTTTTCGGCAGGCCCCTCACCTCTGGGGCCAACGTCCTGACTTTC. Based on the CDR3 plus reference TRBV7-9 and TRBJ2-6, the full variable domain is DTGVSQNPRHKITKRGQNVTFRCDPISEHNRLYWYRQTLGQGPEFLTYFQNEAQLEKSRLLSDRFSAERPKGSFSTLEIQRTEQGDSAMYLCASRIGVFGRPLTSGANVLTFGAGSRLTVL.

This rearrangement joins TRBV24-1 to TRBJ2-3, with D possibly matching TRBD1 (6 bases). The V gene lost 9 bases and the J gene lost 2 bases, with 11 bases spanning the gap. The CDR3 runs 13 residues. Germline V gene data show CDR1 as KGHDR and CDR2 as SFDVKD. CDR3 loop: CATATGITDTQYF. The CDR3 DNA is TGTGCCACCGCAACAGGGATCACAGATACGCAGTATTTT.

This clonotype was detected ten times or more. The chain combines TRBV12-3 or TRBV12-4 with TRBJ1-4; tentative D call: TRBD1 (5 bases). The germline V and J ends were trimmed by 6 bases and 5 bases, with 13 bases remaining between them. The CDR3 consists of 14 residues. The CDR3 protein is CASSARGSNEKLFF. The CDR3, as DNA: TGTGCCAGCAGCGCTAGGGGTTCCAATGAAAAACTGTTTTTT.

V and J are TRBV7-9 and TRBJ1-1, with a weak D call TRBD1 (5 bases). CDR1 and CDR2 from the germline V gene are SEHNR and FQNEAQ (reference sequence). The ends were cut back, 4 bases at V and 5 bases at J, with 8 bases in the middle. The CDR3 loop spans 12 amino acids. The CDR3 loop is CASSWGETEAFF. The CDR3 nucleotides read TGTGCCAGCAGCTGGGGGGAGACTGAAGCTTTCTTT.

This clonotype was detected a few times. The CDR3 bases are TGCGCCAGCAGCCAAGATCAGGACAGGGGTAATAATTCACCCCTCCACTTT. Protein: CASSQDQDRGNNSPLHF. The rearrangement links TRBV4-1 to TRBJ1-6; 9 bases agree with TRBD1. The CDR3 length is 17 residues. Germline V gene data show CDR1 as MGHRA and CDR2 as YSYEKL. With 0 bases clipped from V and 5 bases from J, the junction kept 5 bases outside the gene matches.

The CDR3 sequence is CASSLDPRTSGRAWGKNIQYF. CDR3 DNA sequence: TGTGCCAGCAGCTTAGACCCCCGGACTAGCGGGAGGGCCTGGGGCAAAAACATTCAGTACTTC. The chain recombines TRBV7-2 with TRBJ2-4; 15 bases line up with TRBD2. V lost 1 base to trimming and J lost 3 bases; unmatched junction nucleotides: 13. The V gene's germline CDR1 is SGHTA and CDR2 FQGNSA. The CDR3 runs to 21 residues.

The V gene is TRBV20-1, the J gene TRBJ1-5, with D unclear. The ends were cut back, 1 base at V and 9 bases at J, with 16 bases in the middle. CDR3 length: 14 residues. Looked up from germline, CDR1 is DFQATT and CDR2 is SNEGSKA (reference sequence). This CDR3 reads CSARGEGLWAPQHF. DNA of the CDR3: TGCAGTGCTAGAGGGGAAGGGCTCTGGGCGCCCCAGCATTTT.

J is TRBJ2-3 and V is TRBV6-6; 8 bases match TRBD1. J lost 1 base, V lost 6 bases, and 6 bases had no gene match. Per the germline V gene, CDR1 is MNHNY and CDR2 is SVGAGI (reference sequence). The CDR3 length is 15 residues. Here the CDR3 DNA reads TGTGCCAGCAGACGTGACAGGGGACGCACAGATACGCAGTATTTT. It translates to CASRRDRGRTDTQYF.

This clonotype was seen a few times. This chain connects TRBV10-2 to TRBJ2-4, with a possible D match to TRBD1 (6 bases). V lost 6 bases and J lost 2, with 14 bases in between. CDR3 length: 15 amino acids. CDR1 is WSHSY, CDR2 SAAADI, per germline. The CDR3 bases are TGCGCCAGCAGCAAGACAGGCGAAACCAAAAACATTCAGTACTTC. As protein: CASSKTGETKNIQYF.

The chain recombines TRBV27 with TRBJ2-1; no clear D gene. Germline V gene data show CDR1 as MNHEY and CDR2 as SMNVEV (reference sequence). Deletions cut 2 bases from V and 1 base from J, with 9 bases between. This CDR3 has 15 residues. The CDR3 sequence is CASSLLPGSYNEQFF. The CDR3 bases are TGTGCCAGCAGTTTACTACCAGGATCCTACAATGAGCAGTTCTTC.

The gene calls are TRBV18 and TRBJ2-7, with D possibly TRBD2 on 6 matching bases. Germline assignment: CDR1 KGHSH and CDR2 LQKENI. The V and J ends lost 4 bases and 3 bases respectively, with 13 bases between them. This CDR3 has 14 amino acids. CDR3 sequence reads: CASSQTRDFYEQYF. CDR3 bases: TGTGCCAGCTCACAGACCCGGGACTTCTACGAGCAGTACTTC.